These T cell receptor beta chains were read from a single sample in a study of cytomegalovirus exposure and HLA in healthy donors. Assay used: immunoSEQ multiplex PCR; TCRdb lists only in-frame clones, some missing. Of roughly 97,000 clones listed, over 75% are singletons. The sequencing sample was made of PBMCs. The origin of the receptors is a woman younger than 30 in good health and CMV-seropositive. The CDR3 runs from the conserved cysteine through the conserved F or W. D genes are given only for firm matches. A row's size may be missing; if present it is once, few, many or a size class.

TRBV2	14	TRBD1	TRBJ2-1	once	CASTGQPSYNEQFF	TGTGCCAGCACGGGACAGCCCTCCTACAATGAGCAGTTCTTC
TRBV2	16	TRBD2	TRBJ2-1	few	CASSEKASGKYNEQFF	TGTGCCAGCAGTGAAAAGGCTAGCGGGAAATACAATGAGCAGTTCTTC
TRBV5-1	13	.	TRBJ2-7	once	CASSGDLLYEQYF	TGCGCCAGCAGCGGGGACTTACTCTACGAGCAGTACTTC
TRBV19	13	.	TRBJ1-1	.	CASSSAANTEAFF	TGTGCCAGTAGTAGCGCGGCGAACACTGAAGCTTTCTTT
TRBV7-9	15	.	TRBJ1-3	.	CASSLQGPLANTIYF	TGTGCCAGCAGCCTACAGGGTCCTCTCGCAAACACCATATATTTT
TRBV5-1	17	.	TRBJ2-3	few	CASSLGFSGDSTDTQYF	TGCGCCAGCAGCTTGGGCTTTTCGGGTGACAGCACAGATACGCAGTATTTT
TRBV30	17	.	TRBJ2-3	.	CAWSGMWTERAADTQYF	TGTGCCTGGAGCGGTATGTGGACTGAAAGGGCGGCAGATACGCAGTATTTT
TRBV13	17	TRBD1	TRBJ1-2	.	CASSLGPTGGANYGYTF	TGTGCCAGCAGCTTAGGCCCTACAGGGGGAGCTAACTATGGCTACACCTTC
TRBV30	12	.	TRBJ1-6	.	CAWSGVGEPLHF	TGTGCCTGGAGCGGGGTCGGGGAACCCCTCCACTTT
TRBV4-2	14	.	TRBJ2-1	.	CASSQGTGEDEQFF	TGTGCCAGCAGCCAAGGCACGGGGGAGGATGAGCAGTTCTTC
TRBV11-2	19	TRBD2	TRBJ2-3	.	CASSSEGLAGGPITDTQYF	TGTGCCAGCAGCTCAGAGGGACTAGCGGGAGGGCCAATAACAGATACGCAGTATTTT
TRBV15	12	.	TRBJ1-1	.	CATSSGVTEAFF	TGTGCCACCAGCAGCGGGGTCACTGAAGCTTTCTTT
TRBV29-1	17	TRBD1	TRBJ1-1	.	CSVEDRGTGVIHTEAFF	TGCAGCGTTGAAGATCGGGGGACAGGGGTTATCCACACTGAAGCTTTCTTT
TRBV7-9	11	.	TRBJ2-7	.	CASSSDYEQYF	TGTGCCAGCAGCTCAGACTACGAGCAGTACTTC
TRBV27	15	TRBD1	TRBJ1-1	once	CASSSAGTGVFPAFF	TGTGCCAGCAGTTCCGCCGGGACAGGGGTTTTTCCAGCTTTCTTT
TRBV12-5	15	.	TRBJ2-2	.	CASGLLTAGTGELFF	TGTGCTAGTGGTTTGTTGACAGCGGGCACCGGGGAGCTGTTTTTT
TRBV30	16	TRBD1	TRBJ1-2	.	CAWAPLTGEIADGYTF	TGTGCCTGGGCTCCCTTGACAGGGGAAATCGCCGATGGCTACACCTTC
TRBV18	15	.	TRBJ1-3	.	CASSPGSGAGNTIYF	TGTGCCAGCTCACCTGGGTCAGGGGCTGGAAACACCATATATTTT
TRBV6-6	16	TRBD1	TRBJ2-5	few	CASSTNRDRGAETQYF	TGTGCCAGCAGTACGAACCGGGACAGGGGGGCGGAGACCCAGTACTTC
TRBV10-1	13	.	TRBJ2-5	.	CASSPGPIETQYF	TGCGCCAGCAGTCCAGGGCCTATAGAGACCCAGTACTTC
TRBV7-9	14	.	TRBJ2-1	.	CASSLMREVDEQFF	TGTGCCAGCAGCTTAATGCGGGAAGTAGATGAGCAGTTCTTC
TRBV6-1	12	.	TRBJ2-7	.	CASLPQGYEQYF	TGTGCCAGTCTCCCACAGGGTTACGAGCAGTACTTC
TRBV6-1	14	TRBD1	TRBJ1-5	.	CASSPGQGNQPQHF	TGTGCCAGCAGCCCGGGACAGGGGAATCAGCCCCAGCATTTT
TRBV6-5	13	TRBD1	TRBJ2-4	.	CASSYGDRLIQYF	TGTGCCAGCAGTTACGGGGACAGGCTCATTCAGTACTTC
TRBV5-1	16	TRBD1	TRBJ2-7	.	CASSLGAGTGAYEQYF	TGCGCCAGCAGCTTGGGGGCCGGGACAGGGGCCTACGAGCAGTACTTC
TRBV29-1	14	.	TRBJ2-5	.	CSVESAGIGGTQYF	TGCAGCGTTGAATCGGCAGGAATCGGAGGGACCCAGTACTTC
TRBV13	13	.	TRBJ2-2	.	CASRTENTGELFF	TGTGCCAGCAGGACTGAGAACACCGGGGAGCTGTTTTTT
TRBV28	14	.	TRBJ1-6	.	CASSFSGFGSPLHF	TGTGCCAGCAGTTTTTCGGGATTCGGTTCACCCCTCCACTTT
TRBV15	18	TRBD1	TRBJ1-2	.	CATSRGRGASPRFYGYTF	TGTGCCACCAGCAGAGGCAGGGGGGCTTCACCCCGATTCTATGGCTACACCTTC
TRBV28	15	TRBD1	TRBJ1-6	.	CASSPQQGLRSPLHF	TGTGCCAGCAGTCCCCAACAGGGGTTGCGTTCACCCCTCCACTTT
TRBV2	14	TRBD2	TRBJ2-2	once	CASSAGGPIGELFF	TGTGCCAGTTCGGCGGGAGGGCCCATCGGGGAGCTGTTTTTT
TRBV18	17	TRBD2	TRBJ2-5	.	CASSPRTSGSGWETQYF	TGTGCCAGCTCACCACGGACTAGCGGGAGCGGTTGGGAGACCCAGTACTTC
TRBV5-6	14	.	TRBJ2-4	.	CASSFGQTKNIQYF	TGTGCCAGCAGCTTCGGACAGACCAAAAACATTCAGTACTTC
TRBV5-1	16	.	TRBJ2-2	.	CASSLSSRGNTGELFF	TGCGCCAGCAGCTTGAGCTCCAGGGGGAACACCGGGGAGCTGTTTTTT
TRBV7-6	15	.	TRBJ2-7	.	CASSLTTGNNYEQYF	TGTGCCAGCAGCTTAACTACCGGGAATAACTACGAGCAGTACTTC
TRBV4-2	17	TRBD2	TRBJ2-1	.	CASSEDGTSGPFNEQFF	TGTGCCAGCAGCGAAGACGGGACTAGCGGACCATTCAATGAGCAGTTCTTC
TRBV29-1	10	.	TRBJ1-2	.	CSVVEYGYTF	TGCAGCGTAGTGGAGTATGGCTACACCTTC
TRBV5-8	10	.	TRBJ1-2	.	CASGPFGYTF	TGTGCCAGCGGCCCTTTCGGCTACACCTTC
TRBV12-5	12	.	TRBJ2-7	.	CASKSDYYEQYF	TGTGCTAGTAAGTCCGACTACTACGAGCAGTACTTC
TRBV27	19	TRBD2	TRBJ2-7	few	CASSRGLAGGSRVAYEQYF	TGTGCCAGCAGTCGCGGACTAGCGGGAGGTTCAAGGGTCGCCTACGAGCAGTACTTC
TRBV7-9	12	.	TRBJ1-1	.	CASSLGEAEAFF	TGTGCCAGCAGCTTAGGAGAAGCTGAAGCTTTCTTT
TRBV13	13	.	TRBJ1-2	few	CASSLGSRGGYTF	TGTGCCAGCAGCTTAGGCTCTCGGGGGGGCTACACCTTC
TRBV19	14	TRBD1	TRBJ2-4	.	CARTGLYTKNIQYF	TGTGCCAGGACAGGGCTGTATACCAAAAACATTCAGTACTTC
TRBV4-1	14	.	TRBJ1-6	.	CASSQVRGSSPLHF	TGCGCCAGCAGCCAAGTCAGGGGATCCTCACCCCTCCACTTT
TRBV30	11	.	TRBJ2-7	few	CAWSVSGKQYF	TGTGCCTGGAGTGTGTCAGGAAAGCAGTACTTC
TRBV7-7	16	.	TRBJ2-4	.	CATSLKRLLAKNIQYF	TGTGCTACGTCGCTAAAGCGGCTCCTAGCCAAAAACATTCAGTACTTC
TRBV30	12	.	TRBJ2-5	.	CAWTTGLQTQYF	TGTGCCTGGACAACGGGACTTCAGACCCAGTACTTC
TRBV5-6	11	.	TRBJ2-1	.	CASNSFNEQFF	TGTGCCAGCAATAGTTTCAATGAGCAGTTCTTC
TRBV28	15	.	TRBJ2-4	.	CASSTDSLAKNIQYF	TGTGCCAGCAGTACAGACAGTCTAGCCAAAAACATTCAGTACTTC